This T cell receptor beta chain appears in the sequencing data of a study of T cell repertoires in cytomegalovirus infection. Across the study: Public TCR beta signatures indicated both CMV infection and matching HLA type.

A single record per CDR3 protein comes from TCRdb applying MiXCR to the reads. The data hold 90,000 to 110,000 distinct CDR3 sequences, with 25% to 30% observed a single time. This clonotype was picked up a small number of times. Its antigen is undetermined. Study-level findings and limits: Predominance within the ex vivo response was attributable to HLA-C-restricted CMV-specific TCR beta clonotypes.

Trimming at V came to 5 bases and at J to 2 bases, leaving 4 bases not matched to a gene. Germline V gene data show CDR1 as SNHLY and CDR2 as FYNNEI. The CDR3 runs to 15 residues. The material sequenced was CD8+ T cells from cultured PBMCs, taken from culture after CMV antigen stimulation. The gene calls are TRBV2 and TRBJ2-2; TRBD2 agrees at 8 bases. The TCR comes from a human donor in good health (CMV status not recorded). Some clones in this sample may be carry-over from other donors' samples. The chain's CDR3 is CASSRGGSNTGELFF. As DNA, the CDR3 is TGTGCCAGCAGTCGCGGGGGGTCCAACACCGGGGAGCTGTTTTTT.